What follows are 18 T cell receptor beta chains derived from one specimen sequenced in a study of blood T cells in healthy people across ages. Combining a sample-barcoded 5' primer with a J-beta primer mix, a second PCR ran for 7 to 11 cycles. MiXCR, applied by TCRdb to the 5' RACE reads, yields one record per CDR3 protein. This sample carries roughly 1.4 million distinct CDR3 sequences, almost 60% of them seen once, and the ten largest clones take over 5%. Sequencing input: blood. These receptors were collected from a man aged 18 to 35 in good health.

This chain links TRBV29-1 with TRBJ2-7; 7 positions agree with TRBD2. The CDR3 loop spans 15 amino acids. V lost 1 base to trimming and J lost 1 base; unmatched junction nucleotides: 7. Germline V gives CDR1 SQVTM, CDR2 ANQGSEA. This CDR3 reads CSVEVGEGRSYEQYF. The CDR3 DNA is TGCAGCGTTGAAGTAGGGGAGGGGAGGTCCTACGAGCAGTACTTC.

J is TRBJ2-7 and V is TRBV5-6; D possibly corresponds to TRBD2 (5 bases). The CDR3 runs 11 residues. V was pared by 4 bases and J by 7 bases, with 9 bases between. The germline V gene has CDR1 SGHDT and CDR2 YYEEEE. The CDR3 here is CASSTRLEQYF. The DNA for the CDR3 is TGTGCCAGCAGCACTAGACTTGAGCAGTACTTC. Supplemented by reference TRBV5-6 and TRBJ2-7, the full variable domain reads DAGVTQSPTHLIKTRGQQVTLRCSPKSGHDTVSWYQQALGQGPQFIFQYYEEEERQRGNFPDRFSGHQFPNYSSELNVNALLLGDSALYLCASSTRLEQYFGPGTRLTVT.

This sequence joins TRBV6-2 or TRBV6-3 and TRBJ1-5; 7 positions agree with TRBD1. CDR3 length equals 14 residues. V lost 10 bases, J lost 1 base, and 7 bases stayed unmatched. In germline, CDR1 is MNHEY, CDR2 SVGEGT. In DNA, the CDR3 is TGTGCCACCCGACAGGGACCAAGCAATCAGCCCCAGCATTTT. Its translation is CATRQGPSNQPQHF.

V is TRBV29-1 and J is TRBJ1-2; D not resolved. The germline CDR1 and CDR2 sequences are SQVTM and ANQGSEA. The CDR3 length is 13 residues. V lost 0 bases and J 6 bases, leaving 11 bases between the germline ends. CDR3 amino acids: CSVEDLVNDGYTF. CDR3 coding DNA: TGCAGCGTTGAAGATCTGGTGAATGATGGCTACACCTTC.

The V gene is TRBV10-3, the J gene TRBJ2-1, with 8 bases lining up with TRBD2. Germline V CDR1 and CDR2: ENHRY, SYGVKD. J was trimmed by 7 bases and V by 2 bases; bases with no gene match: 13. The CDR3 is 17 amino acids. The CDR3 protein is CAISETQRESGWNEQFF. Written as DNA, the CDR3 is TGTGCCATCAGTGAGACGCAGCGGGAGTCGGGTTGGAATGAGCAGTTCTTC.

The chain carries TRBV10-3 and TRBJ2-7; D call uncertain. With the DNA end fitting TRBJ2-5 better, the J assignment may be wrong. The germline CDR1 and CDR2 sequences are ENHRY and SYGVKD. The CDR3 sequence is 11 residues long. CDR3 nucleotides: TGTGCCATCAACTCAAGAGGGACCCAGTACTTC. Encoded protein: CAINSRGTQYF.

The V gene is TRBV7-2, the J gene TRBJ2-7; 7 nucleotides align to TRBD1. The germline gives CDR1 SGHTA, CDR2 FQGNSA. The CDR3 has 14 residues. Trimming removed 9 bases from V and 2 bases from J; junction bases left unmatched: 10. The CDR3 nucleotides are TGTGCCAGTAATCCGGGACAGCAAACCTACGAGCAGTACTTC. Translated: CASNPGQQTYEQYF.

This clonotype was observed a few times. CDR3 sequence reads: CASSQEGIDGPQYF. The DNA for the CDR3 is TGCGCCAGCAGCCAAGAGGGAATCGACGGTCCCCAGTACTTC. The gene calls are TRBV4-1 and TRBJ2-5, with unresolved D. Trimming took off 0 bases at V and 9 bases at J, with 14 bases between the two ends. The CDR3 totals 14 residues. The V gene's germline CDR1 is MGHRA and CDR2 YSYEKL.

The chain recombines TRBV7-8 with TRBJ2-3; TRBD1 aligns across 8 bases. The CDR3 spans 18 residues. V dropped 5 bases and J dropped 2; count of bases not matched to a gene: 15. Looked up from germline, CDR1 is SGHVS and CDR2 is FQNEAQ. CDR3: CASSDETGVGGHTDTQYF. The DNA of the CDR3 is TGTGCCAGCAGCGACGAGACAGGGGTGGGAGGACACACAGATACGCAGTATTTT. Full variable domain (outside the CDR3, taken from reference TRBV7-8 and TRBJ2-3): GAGVSQSPRYKVAKRGQDVALRCDPISGHVSLFWYQQALGQGPEFLTYFQNEAQLDKSGLPSDRFFAERPEGSVSTLKIQRTQQEDSAVYLCASSDETGVGGHTDTQYFGPGTRLTVL.

About this clonotype itself: One end of the junction does not line up with germline, which may come from a read error. The chain combines TRBV9 with TRBJ2-3; D ambiguous. CDR3 size: 17 residues. The V gene's germline CDR1 is SGDLS and CDR2 YYNGEE. The CDR3 nucleotides read TGTGCCAGCATCGTAGTAGGTAACAGTGGAGGCACAGATACGCAGTATTTT. It specifies CASIVVGNSGGTDTQYF.

The CDR3 loop is CSARVGDRGWSPLHF. CDR3 coding DNA: TGCAGTGCTAGAGTCGGGGACAGGGGGTGGTCACCCCTCCACTTT. This chain connects TRBV20-1 to TRBJ1-6; 11 nucleotides align to TRBD1. CDR1 DFQATT and CDR2 SNEGSKA come from the germline V gene (reference sequence). The V gene end was trimmed by 1 base and the J gene end by 10 bases; junction bases not matched to a gene: 6. CDR3 size: 15 residues.

This clonotype was detected only a few times. The chain combines TRBV27 with TRBJ1-4; TRBD1 is a possible D gene (6 bases). V shed 5 bases and J shed 0 bases, with 16 bases lying between them. The CDR3 consists of 17 residues. Germline assignment: CDR1 MNHEY and CDR2 SMNVEV (reference sequence). CDR3 DNA: TGTGCCAGCAGTACAACAGGGACCGGGGCAACTAATGAAAAACTGTTTTTT. As protein: CASSTTGTGATNEKLFF.

This chain connects TRBV7-2 to TRBJ2-5, with D perhaps TRBD2 (5 bases). The germline V gene encodes CDR1 SGHTA and CDR2 FQGNSA. CDR3 length: 14 amino acids. V was pared by 2 bases and J by 5 bases, with 12 bases between. This chain's CDR3 is CASSLQSGLETQYF. CDR3 sequence (DNA): TGTGCCAGCAGCTTACAGTCGGGGTTGGAGACCCAGTACTTC.

The rearrangement uses TRBV10-1 and TRBJ2-5; D ambiguous. Gene TRBJ2-7 matches the end of the DNA better, so the J call may be wrong. Germline V gene lookup returns CDR1 WNHNN and CDR2 SYGVQD (reference sequence). The CDR3 is 13 amino acids. In nucleotides, the CDR3 is TGCGCCAGCAGTGGTTCAGGATACTACGAGCAGTACTTC. This encodes CASSGSGYYEQYF.

This chain joins TRBV20-1 and TRBJ2-5; the D is unclear. Germline loops: CDR1 DFQATT, CDR2 SNEGSKA (reference sequence). V shed 4 bases and J shed 4 bases, with 10 bases lying between them. The CDR3 has 12 amino acids. The CDR3 DNA reads as TGCAGTGCTACCCTGCTAGGAGAGACCCAGTACTTC. The encoded protein is CSATLLGETQYF.

This chain uses TRBV13 with TRBJ2-1; the D gene is possibly TRBD1 (5 bases). Germline loops: CDR1 PRHDT, CDR2 FYEKMQ (reference sequence). The CDR3 extends over 12 amino acids. V lost 4 bases and J 9 bases, leaving 10 bases between the germline ends. The CDR3 loop is CASSSRGGEQFF. In nucleotides, the CDR3 is TGTGCCAGCAGCTCTAGGGGTGGTGAGCAGTTCTTC.

The V call is TRBV4-2, the J call TRBJ2-7; D ambiguous. The length of the CDR3 is 16 residues. V dropped 1 base and J dropped 2 bases, with 15 bases sitting between them. From germline, CDR1 is LGHNA and CDR2 YNFKEQ. In DNA, the CDR3 is TGTGCCAGCAGCCAAGCTTCCGCAGCGTACACCTACGAGCAGTACTTC. Protein sequence: CASSQASAAYTYEQYF.

The DNA of the CDR3 is TGTGCCAGCAGCCAAGATCGTCAGGGGCACCCTATGCGGGGCTACACCTTC. This gives the protein CASSQDRQGHPMRGYTF. The J gene is TRBJ1-2, the V gene TRBV14; the D gene is possibly TRBD1 (6 bases). Trimming shortened V by 0 bases and J by 8 bases, and 22 bases separated the two germline ends. This CDR3 is 17 amino acids long. In germline, CDR1 is SGHDN, CDR2 FVKESK.